This TCR beta chain originates from a study of T cell responses to AZD1222 COVID-19 vaccine (dated by TCRdb to the early 2020s). In the study overall: A total of approximately 240 trial participants underwent TCR sequencing, of whom 200 to 220 had received two doses of AZD1222 and 26 had received two doses of the MenACWY control vaccine. Trial participants were enrolled by age into 18-55, 56-69 and 70-plus year subgroups, with roughly 160, 29 and 62 TCR-sequenced participants respectively.

This clone was seen only once. Its cognate antigen has yet to be identified. There are no base qualities to consult, and no much larger clone falls within one base. The paper's findings and limits, for the study overall: Conclusions about previously exposed vaccinees are limited because only six or seven AZD1222 recipients were SARS-CoV-2 seropositive at baseline. Because no day 14 peak-response samples were available, repertoires were characterized only after the peak T cell response. Nearly half of unique spike-specific TCRs reportedly recognized epitopes outside regions mutated in the B.1.351 and B.1.1.7 variants. In the small 56-69-year group, the increase in depth fell short of significance, most likely because of low power. Participants were mostly white British and included more females than males, and it was suggested by the authors that clonal diversity may have been underestimated. A significant rise in spike-specific TCR breadth and depth was observed after two AZD1222 doses relative to day 0 and relative to MenACWY recipients. CD4 TCRs associated with the vaccine covered the entire spike protein, and the dominant responses were in regions 160-218 and 743-854.

Its CDR3 holds 15 amino acids, cysteine through phenylalanine. Only the CDR3 region is kept as DNA, spanning 45 bases read in frame from base 1. V was cut back by 11 bases and J by 0 bases, leaving a gap of 14 bases between them. In the germline V gene, CDR1 corresponds to MNHEY and CDR2 to SVGAGI. The CDR3 regions of human TCRbeta chains were analyzed by immunosequencing. The authors' pipeline ran thus. TCRs in the repertoires were matched against a reference library of SARS-CoV-2-specific TCRs that had been generated with the MIRA antigen-specificity platform. Breadth meant the fraction of unique TCRs that were SARS-CoV-2-associated, whereas depth meant the fraction of total T cells that were SARS-CoV-2-associated. Using the MIRA data, every spike-specific TCR was mapped to the spike region that the TCR reacted to and assigned to either a CD4 or a CD8 class. Log10-transformed breadth and depth values were compared by one-way ANOVA with Sidak's multiple comparisons tests. TCRdb took this table from immuneACCESS and kept in-frame rearrangements with V and J called. Such tables lack part of the clones; where checked against another copy, unresolved V genes explain under half of the gap, and the rest is unexplained. That table is the source of V, J and clone size, and D and trimming were worked out from the DNA. The sample data list approximately 96,000 clones, and about 86% of these were observed just once. Together, the top ten hold about 6% of the sample.

The meaning of the sample's time point label: about 28 days (+/-7) after the second vaccine dose. AZD1222 recipients whose second dose came at about 4 weeks and those whose second dose came at about 12 weeks were combined into one group, since spike-specific TCR depth and breadth did not differ between the two schedules. Vaccinee samples came from UK trials COV001 and COV002, including a single-blind randomized controlled phase 2/3 trial of AZD1222 (ChAdOx1 nCoV-19) in healthy adults. For TCRbeta chain sequencing, PBMC samples were collected from trial participants at day 0 and at day 28 after the second dose.

The source material was peripheral blood, sampled 28 days after the second AZD1222 dose. The rearranged segments are TRBV6-5 and TRBJ2-6, with a tentative D gene TRBD2 over 6 matching bases. This clonotype was obtained from an adult who received the AZD1222 COVID-19 vaccine. At the DNA level, the sequence is TGTGCCTCCCGGGCGGGGAGCTCTGGGGCCAACGTCCTGACTTTC. It encodes CASRAGSSGANVLTF.